This T cell receptor (beta chain) was obtained from a study of response to subunit inactivated influenza vaccine (dated by TCRdb to the late 2010s). Regarding the research as a whole: Deep quantitative profiling of the T cell receptor repertoire was used in the study to follow responses to a trivalent subunit inactivated influenza vaccine. The full study reports these points: According to the authors, only a limited number of new T cells may be recruited by each seasonal influenza vaccination.

Spanning cysteine to phenylalanine, the CDR3 consists of 16 amino acids. CDR3 DNA only is kept here, 48 bases in frame from base 1. V is cut by 5 bases and J by 5 bases, and the space between the germline ends is 21 bases. CDR1 and CDR2 were assigned from the germline V gene as SGHTA and FQGNSA. Library creation used RT-PCR. The sequencing machine was an Illumina HiSeq 2500. TCRdb reanalyzed the raw reads on its own, using fastp at Q25 for trimming and MiXCR for clone calling, and kept in-frame beta chains. Rows are unified per CDR3 protein, each entry keeping the most common DNA and genes. For this sample there are about 500,000 distinct CDR3 sequences; about 17% appear just once. Less than 4% of the sample is held by the ten biggest clonotypes. Comments on this clonotype: Its antigen specificity is not known. The record has no base qualities; no much larger clone is one base away.

The TCR comes from a man aged 45 to 70 who received an inactivated influenza vaccine. Donor details come from another sample of the same person, matched by shared clones. Recombination joined TRBV7-2 with TRBJ2-5; TRBD1 is perhaps the D gene, given 5 matching bases. The source was CD4+ T cells sorted from PBMCs, collected 23 to 25 months after vaccination. CDR3 region: CASSPRYGYPGETQYF. The nucleotide sequence is TGTGCCAGCAGCCCCAGATATGGCTATCCAGGGGAGACCCAGTACTTC.